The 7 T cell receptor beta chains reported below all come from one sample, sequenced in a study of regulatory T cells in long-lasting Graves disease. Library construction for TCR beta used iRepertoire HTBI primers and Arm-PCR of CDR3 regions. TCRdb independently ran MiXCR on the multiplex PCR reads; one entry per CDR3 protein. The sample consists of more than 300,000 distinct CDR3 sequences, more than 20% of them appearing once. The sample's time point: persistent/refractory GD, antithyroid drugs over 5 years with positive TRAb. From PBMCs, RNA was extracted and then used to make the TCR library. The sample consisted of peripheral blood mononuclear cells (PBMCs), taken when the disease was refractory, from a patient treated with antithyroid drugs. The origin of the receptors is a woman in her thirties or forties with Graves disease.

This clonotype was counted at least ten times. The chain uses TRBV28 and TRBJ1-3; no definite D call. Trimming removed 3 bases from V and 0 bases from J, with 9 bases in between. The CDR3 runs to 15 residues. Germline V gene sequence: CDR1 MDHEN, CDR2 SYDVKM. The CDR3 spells CASSFLGISGNTIYF. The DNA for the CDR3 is TGTGCCAGCAGTTTTCTTGGCATCTCTGGAAACACCATATATTTT.

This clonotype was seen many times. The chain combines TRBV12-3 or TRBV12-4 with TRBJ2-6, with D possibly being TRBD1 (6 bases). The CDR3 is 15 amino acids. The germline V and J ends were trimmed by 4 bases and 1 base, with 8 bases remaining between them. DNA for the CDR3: TGTGCCAGCAGTTCCAGGGGTTCTGGGGCCAACGTCCTGACTTTC. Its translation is CASSSRGSGANVLTF.

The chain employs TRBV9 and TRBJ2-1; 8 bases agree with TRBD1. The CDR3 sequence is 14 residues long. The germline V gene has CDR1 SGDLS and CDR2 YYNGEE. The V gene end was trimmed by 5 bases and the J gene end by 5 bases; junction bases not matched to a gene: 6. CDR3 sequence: CASSTGTGNNEQFF. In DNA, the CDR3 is TGTGCCAGCAGTACCGGGACAGGAAACAATGAGCAGTTCTTC.

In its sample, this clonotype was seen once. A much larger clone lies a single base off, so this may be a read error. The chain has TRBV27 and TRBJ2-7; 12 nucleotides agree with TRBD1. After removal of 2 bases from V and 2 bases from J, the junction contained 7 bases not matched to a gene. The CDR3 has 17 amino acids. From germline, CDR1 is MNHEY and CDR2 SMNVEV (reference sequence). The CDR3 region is CASSLRRGQGAPYEQYF. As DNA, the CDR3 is TGTGCCAGCAGTTTAAGGAGGGGACAGGGGGCGCCCTACGAGCAGTACTTC.

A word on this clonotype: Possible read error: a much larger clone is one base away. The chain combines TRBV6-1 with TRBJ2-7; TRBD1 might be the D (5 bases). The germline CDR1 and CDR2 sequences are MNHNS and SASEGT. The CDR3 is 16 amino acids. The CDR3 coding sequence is TGTGCCAGCAGCCCCCGAGATAGGGGCGAAAGCCACGAGCAGTGCTTC. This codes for CASSPRDRGESHEQCF.

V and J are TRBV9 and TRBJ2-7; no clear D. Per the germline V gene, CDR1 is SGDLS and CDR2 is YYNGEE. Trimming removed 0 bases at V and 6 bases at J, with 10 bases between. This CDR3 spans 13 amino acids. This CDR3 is CASSVAVRSEQYF. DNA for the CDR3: TGTGCCAGCAGCGTAGCTGTGAGAAGCGAGCAGTACTTC.

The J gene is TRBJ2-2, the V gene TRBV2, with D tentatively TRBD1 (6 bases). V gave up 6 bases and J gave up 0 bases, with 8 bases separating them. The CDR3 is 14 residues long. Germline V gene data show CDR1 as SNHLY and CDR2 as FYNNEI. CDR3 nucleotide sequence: TGTGCCAGCAGACAGGGTGCGAACACCGGGGAGCTGTTTTTT. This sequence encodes CASRQGANTGELFF.